These 18 T cell receptor beta chains originate from one sample sequenced in a study of T cell responses to AZD1222 COVID-19 vaccine. Using immunoSEQ multiplex PCR, the repertoire was profiled, and TCRdb retains in-frame clones only, with some absent. The sample lists about 150,000 clones, about nine tenths seen once, with 1.5% to 2% in the top ten. Sequences were derived from peripheral blood, sampled on day 0 of AZD1222 vaccination. These receptors all stem from an adult in good health.

The table lists this clone with a few counts. The chain has TRBV28 and TRBJ1-2; D gene unclear. Germline V gives CDR1 MDHEN, CDR2 SYDVKM. This CDR3 spans 14 amino acids. Deletions cut 5 bases from V and 7 bases from J, with 17 bases between. The CDR3 DNA is TGTGCCAGCAGTAGAACCCACCTCAGACGTGGCTACACCTTC. It specifies CASSRTHLRRGYTF.

The chain uses TRBV21-1 and TRBJ2-7; the table's D call, TRBD2, has no DNA check behind it. TRBV21-1 is tagged as a pseudogene. The CDR3 has 17 residues. The CDR3 here is CASSIPGTSGPNYEQYF. The CDR3 bases are TGTGCCAGCAGCATACCCGGGACTAGCGGACCAAACTACGAGCAGTACTTC.

The J gene is TRBJ1-4, the V gene TRBV7-2; D call uncertain. The germline CDR1 and CDR2 sequences are SGHTA and FQGNSA. The CDR3 loop spans 15 amino acids. V was pared by 1 base and J by 3 bases, with 9 bases between. The CDR3 sequence is CASSLGSIPNEKLFF. Here the CDR3 DNA reads TGTGCCAGCAGCTTAGGCAGTATCCCTAATGAAAAACTGTTTTTT. Full variable domain (remainder filled in from reference TRBV7-2 and TRBJ1-4): GAGVSQSPSNKVTEKGKDVELRCDPISGHTALYWYRQSLGQGLEFLIYFQGNSAPDKSGLPSDRFSAERTGGSVSTLTIQRTQQEDSAVYLCASSLGSIPNEKLFFGSGTQLSVL.

Regarding this clone: Other DNA sequences in the same sample also yield this CDR3. The chain joins TRBV28 to TRBJ2-5; the D gene is possibly TRBD2 (6 bases). Trimming left V 2 bases short and J 5 bases short, with 9 bases between. Germline lookup yields CDR1 MDHEN and CDR2 SYDVKM. The CDR3 length is 13 residues. The chain's CDR3 is CASSLAGRETQYF. DNA for the CDR3: TGTGCCAGCAGTTTAGCGGGAAGGGAGACCCAGTACTTC.

CDR3 residues: CASSLFAGSYGYTF. The CDR3 DNA reads TGCGCCAGCAGCTTGTTCGCAGGGAGCTATGGCTACACCTTC. The chain links TRBV5-1 to TRBJ1-2; maybe TRBD1 (5 bases). In germline, CDR1 is SGHRS, CDR2 YFSETQ. V lost 1 base and J 4 bases, leaving 11 bases between the germline ends. The CDR3 consists of 14 residues.

The rearrangement uses TRBV6-2 or TRBV6-3 and TRBJ2-5, with D unclear. The CDR3 is 14 residues long. V lost 2 bases and J lost 0, with 7 bases in between. The germline CDR1 and CDR2 sequences are MNHEY and SVGEGT. The chain's CDR3 is CASSYAGYQETQYF. DNA of the CDR3: TGTGCCAGCAGTTACGCAGGTTACCAAGAGACCCAGTACTTC.

This chain connects TRBV28 to TRBJ1-4; D is possibly TRBD1 (6 bases). Germline V gene lookup returns CDR1 MDHEN and CDR2 SYDVKM. V was trimmed by 5 bases and J by 7 bases, leaving 11 bases between them. The CDR3 spans 13 residues. The CDR3 loop reads CASSIRDTEKLFF. CDR3 DNA sequence: TGTGCCAGCAGTATCCGGGACACTGAAAAACTGTTTTTT.

J is TRBJ1-4 and V is TRBV3-1 (or the pseudogene TRBV3-2); D gene ambiguous. Trimming left V 1 base short and J 5 bases short, with 8 bases between. There are 14 residues in the CDR3. CDR1 is LGHDT, CDR2 YNNKEL, per germline (reference sequence). CDR3 in amino acids: CASSQVTRNEKLFF. The CDR3 coding sequence is TGTGCCAGCAGCCAAGTAACGAGAAATGAAAAACTGTTTTTT.

V usage is TRBV11-1 and J usage is TRBJ2-2; 9 nucleotides align to TRBD2. CDR3 size: 15 residues. Germline V gene data show CDR1 as SGHAT and CDR2 as FQDESV (reference sequence). J was trimmed by 5 bases and V by 1 base; bases with no gene match: 2. CDR3 nucleotide sequence: TGTGCCAGCAGCTTAGTAGCGGGAGTTACCGGGGAGCTGTTTTTT. It translates to CASSLVAGVTGELFF.

This clone was detected once. The V call is TRBV28, the J call TRBJ1-2; 9 positions agree with TRBD1. Germline V gives CDR1 MDHEN, CDR2 SYDVKM. J gave up 4 bases and V 6 bases, and 12 bases lay outside the gene matches. The CDR3 covers 16 residues. This chain's CDR3 is CASSLTGGRGVYGYTF. CDR3 sequence (DNA): TGTGCCAGCAGCTTGACAGGGGGACGGGGGGTCTATGGCTACACCTTC.

The rearrangement joins TRBV27 to TRBJ2-7; the D gene is possibly TRBD2 (6 bases). Germline lookup yields CDR1 MNHEY and CDR2 SMNVEV (reference sequence). V lost 4 bases and J lost 6, with 13 bases in between. CDR3 length: 13 residues. CDR3 DNA sequence: TGTGCCAGCAGTTCTAGGCTGGGGGGCGAGCAGTACTTC. Amino acids: CASSSRLGGEQYF.

The chain recombines TRBV19 with TRBJ2-7, with a possible D match to TRBD2 (6 bases). Looked up from germline, CDR1 is LNHDA and CDR2 is SQIVND (reference sequence). This CDR3 is 15 amino acids long. V lost 4 bases and J lost 0, with 13 bases in between. CDR3 loop: CASSKERVSSYEQYF. The CDR3 DNA reads as TGTGCCAGTAGTAAAGAGCGGGTAAGCTCCTACGAGCAGTACTTC.

The gene calls are TRBV5-1 and TRBJ2-1; the match to TRBD1 covers 9 bases. Germline values: CDR1 SGHRS, CDR2 YFSETQ. The CDR3 sequence is 16 residues long. V lost 0 bases and J lost 4; bases outside the gene matches: 5. The CDR3 sequence: CASSLGFGTGYNEQFF. As DNA, the CDR3 is TGCGCCAGCAGCTTGGGTTTCGGGACAGGGTACAATGAGCAGTTCTTC.

The rearrangement uses TRBV3-1 (or the pseudogene TRBV3-2) and TRBJ1-5; no reliable D call. CDR1 and CDR2 from the germline V gene are LGHDT and YNNKEL (reference sequence). CDR3 size: 12 residues. Deletions cut 6 bases from V and 3 bases from J, with 6 bases between. The CDR3 spells CASSQHNQPQHF. CDR3 sequence (DNA): TGTGCCAGCAGTCAACACAATCAGCCCCAGCATTTT.

This chain links TRBV5-6 with TRBJ2-7; D remains unclear. Trimming pared 0 bases from V and 3 bases from J, leaving 7 bases between. Germline values: CDR1 SGHDT, CDR2 YYEEEE. CDR3 length: 13 residues. The CDR3 is CASSLDRVYEQYF. CDR3 nucleotides: TGTGCCAGCAGCTTGGACAGAGTCTACGAGCAGTACTTC.

The chain recombines TRBV5-1 with TRBJ2-1, with 7 bases fitting TRBD2. The CDR3 totals 15 residues. V lost 3 bases, J lost 4 bases, and 7 bases stayed unmatched. Germline lookup yields CDR1 SGHRS and CDR2 YFSETQ. CDR3 protein: CASSSAAGTYNEQFF. CDR3 in DNA: TGCGCCAGCAGCTCCGCAGCGGGAACTTACAATGAGCAGTTCTTC.

The chain is built from TRBV29-1 and TRBJ2-3; 9 nucleotides line up with TRBD2. J lost 5 bases, V lost 4 bases, and 4 bases had no gene match. From germline, CDR1 is SQVTM and CDR2 ANQGSEA. This CDR3 contains 13 residues. The CDR3 coding sequence is TGCAGCGTTGTCCTAGCGGGAATAGATACGCAGTATTTT. It codes for CSVVLAGIDTQYF.

V gene TRBV2 combines with J gene TRBJ2-7; 7 positions match TRBD1. The CDR3 is 12 residues long. The junction had 1 base not matched to a gene; V was cut back by 7 bases and J by 1 base. The V gene's germline CDR1 is SNHLY and CDR2 FYNNEI. CDR3 in amino acids: CASNRGSYEQYF. The CDR3 DNA reads as TGTGCCAGCAACAGGGGTTCCTACGAGCAGTACTTC.